Here is one T cell receptor (beta chain) with its context. The antigen is not known. A clone one base away is much larger, so this may be a read error. As the CDR3 is not closed by the conserved phenylalanine or tryptophan, this likely results from a read error. Per germline, CDR1 SQVTM and CDR2 ANQGSEA. The trim removed 6 bases at V and 1 base at J, leaving 8 bases unmatched. The CDR3 sequence is 14 residues long. These data come from a study of response to subunit inactivated influenza vaccine. Study-level findings and limits: The authors suggested that every seasonal influenza vaccination recruits few new T cells.

TCRdb ran MiXCR on the RT-PCR reads and lists one entry per CDR3 protein. The sample lists hundreds of thousands of distinct CDR3 sequences, 12% to 15% occurring once. The chain is built from TRBV29-1 and TRBJ1-1, with 7 bases matching TRBD1. This receptor was identified in a man aged 45-65 years who received an inactivated influenza vaccine. The sample in question was PBMCs from blood, obtained around two weeks before vaccination. Here the CDR3 reads CSVTTYRGNTEAFL. In nucleotides, the CDR3 is TGCAGCGTGACCACCTACAGGGGGAACACTGAAGCTTTCCTT.